This TCR beta chain was identified during a study of CD8+ T cells in alopecia areata. Treatment here: oral pan-JAK inhibitor, 5-10 mg twice daily. It was cDNA, reverse transcribed from extracted RNA, that served as the sequencing template. Using immunoSEQ multiplex PCR, the repertoire was profiled, and TCRdb retains in-frame clones only, with some absent. The sample holds around 190,000 clones; roughly three fifths are singletons and the top ten take about 0.69%. This clone was counted once. The sequence was collected from a human donor with alopecia areata. The sequences come from CD4+ T cells sorted from blood, collected at week 4, from a patient treated with tofacitinib.

In DNA form, the CDR3 reads TGTGCCAGCAGTTCGGCCGGGGTCGGGGAGACCCAGTACTTC. It translates to CASSSAGVGETQYF. The V and J genes are TRBV28 and TRBJ2-5; D might be TRBD2 (5 bases). The CDR3 is made up of 14 amino acids. Trimming left V 4 bases short and J 5 bases short, with 14 bases between. Germline V gene lookup returns CDR1 MDHEN and CDR2 SYDVKM.